This T cell receptor beta chain was sequenced for a study of metastatic and nonmetastatic thyroid tumors. Study-level background: Blood and tumor or nodule tissue repertoires from malignant and benign thyroid patients were compared. Whole-study results and caveats: Reported TCR beta diversity, measured in blood and tumor, was significantly higher for malignant thyroid tumors than for benign nodules.

To note about this clone: Its specificity is not known.

Trimming shortened V by 2 bases and J by 8 bases, and 18 bases separated the two germline ends. Germline CDR1 is MNHNS and CDR2 is SASEGT. The CDR3 consists of 15 residues. In the study's own analysis: Clinicopathological groups differed in CDR3, with these differences serving to build a distant-metastasis classifier for papillary thyroid cancer. TCRdb re-clonotyped the PCR reads through MiXCR. TCRdb's processing, not the authors' own work, is the source of the V and J calls. Of 75,000 to 95,000 clones listed, roughly 13% are singletons. No treatment of any kind had been given to any patient before thyroid surgery.

The sequencing input was blood. The chain couples TRBV6-1 to TRBJ1-2; unclear D gene. This receptor was identified in a female donor with papillary thyroid cancer or a benign thyroid nodule (not recorded which). Some clones in this sample may be carry-over from other donors' samples. The CDR3 coding sequence is TGTGCCAGCAGTGAAATTGGGCAGGACCCCCTCGGCTACACCTTC. It translates to CASSEIGQDPLGYTF.